Listed here is a single TCR beta chain. The sample is drawn from a study of blood T cell repertoires in COVID-19. Study-level background: T cells, B-cell-depleted T cells, or PBMCs supplied cDNA or gDNA.

The CDR3 has 14 residues. V lost 4 bases to trimming and J lost 0 bases; unmatched junction nucleotides: 3. The germline CDR1 and CDR2 sequences are SGHRS and YFSETQ. Authors' methods: Amplification of reference gene primers was used by the study to estimate nucleated cell counts. The assay was immunoSEQ multiplex PCR, and TCRdb's table has in-frame clones only and misses some. The V and J calls and clone size were taken over from that table, and D and trimming were inferred from the DNA. The data contain about 200,000 clones, roughly nine tenths of them singletons. Material for sequencing was peripheral blood. The TCR was taken from a woman between 65 and 79 years old with acute or convalescent COVID-19. The chain recombines TRBV5-1 with TRBJ1-1; TRBD1 aligns across 7 bases. The CDR3 DNA sequence: TGCGCCAGCAGCCCCAGGGGGGTGAACACTGAAGCTTTCTTT. Translated: CASSPRGVNTEAFF.